This TCR beta chain was identified in a study of OX40 agonist ivuxolimab in advanced cancers. Across the whole study: Cohort: approximately 83% men, mean age about 60, aged about 23 to 80.

Produced via immunoSEQ multiplex PCR; TCRdb's table is partial and in-frame only. There are 120,000 or so clones in the sample; around 93% occur only once, and 0.15% to 0.19% lies in the top ten. A few counts support this clone. CDR1 SNHLY and CDR2 FYNNEI come from the germline V gene. Trimming removed 7 bases from V and 3 bases from J; junction bases left unmatched: 9. This CDR3 contains 14 residues. Sequences were derived from CD4+ or CD8+ T cells sorted from blood, sampled in a trial of the OX40 agonist ivuxolimab. This TCR was recovered from an adult with an advanced solid tumor such as melanoma, head and neck, liver or kidney cancer. V usage is TRBV2 and J usage is TRBJ2-7; 7 nucleotides match TRBD2. The CDR3 DNA reads as TGTGCCAGCACCCTCACGGGGGGAAGCTACGAGCAGTACTTC. Amino acid sequence: CASTLTGGSYEQYF.